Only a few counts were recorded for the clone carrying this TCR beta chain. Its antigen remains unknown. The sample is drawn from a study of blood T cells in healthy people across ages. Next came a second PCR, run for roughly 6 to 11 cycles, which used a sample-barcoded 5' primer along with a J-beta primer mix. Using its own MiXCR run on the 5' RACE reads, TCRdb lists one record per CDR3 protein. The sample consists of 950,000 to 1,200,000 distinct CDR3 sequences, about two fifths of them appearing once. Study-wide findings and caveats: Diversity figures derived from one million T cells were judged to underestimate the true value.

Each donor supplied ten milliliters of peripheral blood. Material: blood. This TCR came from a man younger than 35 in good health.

DNA for the CDR3: TGTGCCAGCAGCTTCCGGACAGTCACTAGCACAGATACGCAGTATTTT. It yields the protein CASSFRTVTSTDTQYF. The V gene is TRBV7-8, the J gene TRBJ2-3; tentatively, D is TRBD1 (6 bases). V was clipped by 3 bases and J by 0 bases, with 13 bases between them. The CDR3 totals 16 residues. The germline V gene has CDR1 SGHVS and CDR2 FQNEAQ.